This TCR beta chain was found in a study of T cell repertoires in cytomegalovirus infection (dated by TCRdb to between 2018 and 2021). Looking at the study overall: Donor HLA type was relevant to the analysis, because carriage of CMV infection together with the matching HLA type was indicated by public TCR beta signatures. What the research found in general, with its limitations: The ex vivo response was dominated by HLA-C-restricted CMV-specific TCR beta clonotypes, which also provided the single most frequent clonotype in two of eight donors. In both this cohort and an independent cohort of 352 donors, the cumulative frequency of public TCR beta family members distinguished carriers of CMV infection plus the relevant HLA type.

V is clipped by 6 bases and J by 5 bases, and the sequence between their germline boundaries is 24 bases long. CDR1 and CDR2, per the germline V gene, are MNHEY and SVGAGI. The CDR3 covers 17 residues, taking in both the cysteine and the phenylalanine. Here the CDR3 DNA is all that survives: 51 bases in frame from base 1. This clonotype was counted a few times. There is no known antigen for this receptor. No much larger clone is present one base from it, and per-base qualities are unavailable. The sequencer listed for this sample is Illumina HiSeq 1500. The raw public data were reprocessed by TCRdb itself: fastp quality trimming at Q25, MiXCR clonotype calling, in-frame beta chains only. Identical CDR3 protein sequences are pooled into one entry, listed with their most common genes and DNA. Here the sample has approximately 320,000 distinct CDR3 sequences; over 7.5% occur a single time. In total, the top ten clones hold about 4.5% of the sample.

Material for sequencing was PBMCs. This sequence uses TRBV6-5 and TRBJ2-3, and the D gene may be TRBD1, 6 bases matching. This clonotype originated in a human donor in good health (CMV status not recorded). Some clones in this sample may be carry-over from other donors' samples. The sequenced DNA: TGTGCCAGCAGCCCCGACAGGCTCCCGGGATCTATAGATACGCAGTATTTT. Its product reads: CASSPDRLPGSIDTQYF.